Sequencing of this T cell receptor (beta chain) was carried out in a study of T cell clones after liver transplantation. Overall study context: A pre-transplant mixed lymphocyte reaction with TCRbeta sequencing defined graft-donor-reactive clones followed in post-transplant blood. Until 12-24 months post-transplant, subjects got standard immunosuppression and no induction.

Assay: immunoSEQ multiplex PCR; the TCRdb copy retains only in-frame clones and omits some. The repertoire holds around 110,000 clones, with roughly nine tenths as singletons. There are 15 residues in the CDR3. J lost 7 bases, V lost 4 bases, and 9 bases had no gene match. CDR1 and CDR2 from the germline V gene are MNHNS and SASEGT. This sequence joins TRBV6-1 and TRBJ2-7, with 11 bases lining up with TRBD2. Source: CD4+ T cells from blood, taken 12 months after liver transplant. The sequence came from a human patient who received a liver transplant. Part of the T cell pool may stem from the graft donor. The CDR3 DNA sequence: TGTGCCAGCAGTGGCTTAGCGGGAGGGCCAGGGGAGCAGTACTTC. Translating it yields CASSGLAGGPGEQYF.